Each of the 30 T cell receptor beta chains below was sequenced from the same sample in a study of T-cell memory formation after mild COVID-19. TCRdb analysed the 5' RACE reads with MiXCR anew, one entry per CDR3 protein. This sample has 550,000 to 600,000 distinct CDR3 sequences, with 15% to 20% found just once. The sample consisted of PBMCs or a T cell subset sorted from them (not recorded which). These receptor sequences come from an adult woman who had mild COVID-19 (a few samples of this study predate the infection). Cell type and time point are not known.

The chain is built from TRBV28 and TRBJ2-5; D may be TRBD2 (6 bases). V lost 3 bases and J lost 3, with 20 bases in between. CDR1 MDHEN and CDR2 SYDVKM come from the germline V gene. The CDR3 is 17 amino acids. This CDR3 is CASSFRSGRAAEETQYF. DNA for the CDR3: TGTGCCAGCAGTTTCAGGTCCGGGAGAGCTGCCGAAGAGACCCAGTACTTC.

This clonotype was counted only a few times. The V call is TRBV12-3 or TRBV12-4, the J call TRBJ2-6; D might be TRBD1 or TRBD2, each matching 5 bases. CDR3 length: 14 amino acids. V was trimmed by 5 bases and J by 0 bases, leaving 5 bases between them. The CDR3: CASSGTSGANVLTF. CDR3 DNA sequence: TGTGCCAGCAGTGGGACCTCTGGGGCCAACGTCCTGACTTTC.

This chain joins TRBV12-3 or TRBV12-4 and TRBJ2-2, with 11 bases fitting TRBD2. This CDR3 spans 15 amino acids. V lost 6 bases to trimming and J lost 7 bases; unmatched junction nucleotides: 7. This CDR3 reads CASSRLAGGFGELFF. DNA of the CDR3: TGTGCCAGCAGCAGGCTAGCGGGGGGATTCGGGGAGCTGTTTTTT.

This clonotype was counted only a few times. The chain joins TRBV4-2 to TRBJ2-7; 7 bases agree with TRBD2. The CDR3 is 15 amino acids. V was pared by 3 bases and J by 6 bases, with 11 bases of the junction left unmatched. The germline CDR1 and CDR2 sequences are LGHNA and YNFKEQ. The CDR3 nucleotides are TGTGCCAGCAGCCACCCCAGCGGGACCCCGAGCGAGCAGTACTTC. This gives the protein CASSHPSGTPSEQYF.

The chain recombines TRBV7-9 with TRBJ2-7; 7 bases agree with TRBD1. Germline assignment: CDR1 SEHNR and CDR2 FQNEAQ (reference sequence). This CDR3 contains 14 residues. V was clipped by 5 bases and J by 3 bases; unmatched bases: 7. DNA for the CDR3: TGTGCCAGCAGCGAACAGGGGCGGAACTACGAGCAGTACTTC. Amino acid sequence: CASSEQGRNYEQYF.

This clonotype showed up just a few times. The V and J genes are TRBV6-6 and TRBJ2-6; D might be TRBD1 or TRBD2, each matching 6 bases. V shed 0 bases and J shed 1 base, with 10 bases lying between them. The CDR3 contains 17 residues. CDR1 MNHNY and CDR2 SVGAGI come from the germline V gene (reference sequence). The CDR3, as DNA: TGTGCCAGCAGTTACTCGGGGGGCGCTTCTGGGGCCAACGTCCTGACTTTC. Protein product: CASSYSGGASGANVLTF.

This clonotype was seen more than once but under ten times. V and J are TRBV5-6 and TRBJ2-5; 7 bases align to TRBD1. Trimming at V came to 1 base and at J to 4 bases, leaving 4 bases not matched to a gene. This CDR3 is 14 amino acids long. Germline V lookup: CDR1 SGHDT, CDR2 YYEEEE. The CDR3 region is CASSLTGELETQYF. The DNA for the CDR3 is TGTGCCAGCAGCTTGACAGGGGAATTAGAGACCCAGTACTTC.

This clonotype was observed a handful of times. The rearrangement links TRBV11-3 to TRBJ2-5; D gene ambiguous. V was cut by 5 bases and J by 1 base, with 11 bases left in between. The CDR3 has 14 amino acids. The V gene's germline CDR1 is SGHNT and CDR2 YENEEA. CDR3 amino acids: CASSPEQFQETQYF. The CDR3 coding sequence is TGTGCCAGCAGCCCCGAGCAATTCCAAGAGACCCAGTACTTC.

This CDR3 reads CASSRGQSNEKLFF. In nucleotides, the CDR3 is TGTGCCAGCTCTCGGGGACAGAGTAATGAAAAACTGTTTTTT. The chain uses TRBV12-3 or TRBV12-4 and TRBJ1-4, with TRBD1 matching over 7 bases. CDR3 length: 14 residues. Unmatched junction bases numbered 7, after V lost 8 bases and J lost 4 bases.

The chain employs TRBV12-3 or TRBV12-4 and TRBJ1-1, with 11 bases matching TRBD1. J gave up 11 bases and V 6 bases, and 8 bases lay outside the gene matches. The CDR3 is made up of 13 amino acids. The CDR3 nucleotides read TGTGCCAGCAGGGACAGGGGGCGTCAGGAGGCTTTCTTT. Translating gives CASRDRGRQEAFF.

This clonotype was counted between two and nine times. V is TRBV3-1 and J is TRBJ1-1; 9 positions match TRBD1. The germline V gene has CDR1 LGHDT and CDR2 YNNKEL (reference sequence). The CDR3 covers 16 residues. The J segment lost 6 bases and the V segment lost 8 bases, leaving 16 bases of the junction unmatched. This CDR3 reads CASASIGTGRSPEAFF. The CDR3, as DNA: TGTGCCAGCGCAAGTATCGGGACAGGGCGCTCTCCTGAAGCTTTCTTT.

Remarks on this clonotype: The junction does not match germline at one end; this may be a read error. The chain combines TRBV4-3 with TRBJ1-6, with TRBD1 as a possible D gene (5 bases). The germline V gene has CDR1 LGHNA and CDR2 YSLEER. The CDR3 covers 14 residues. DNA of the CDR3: TGCGCCAGCAGCCAAGAGTCTGGGGGTTCACCCCTCAACTTT. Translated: CASSQESGGSPLNF.

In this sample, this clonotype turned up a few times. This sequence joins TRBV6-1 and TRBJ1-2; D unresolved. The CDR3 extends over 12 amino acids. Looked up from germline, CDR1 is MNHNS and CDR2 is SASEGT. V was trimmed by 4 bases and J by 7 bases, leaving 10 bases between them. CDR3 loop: CASSGTSVGYTF. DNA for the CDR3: TGTGCCAGCAGTGGGACCAGCGTTGGCTACACCTTC.

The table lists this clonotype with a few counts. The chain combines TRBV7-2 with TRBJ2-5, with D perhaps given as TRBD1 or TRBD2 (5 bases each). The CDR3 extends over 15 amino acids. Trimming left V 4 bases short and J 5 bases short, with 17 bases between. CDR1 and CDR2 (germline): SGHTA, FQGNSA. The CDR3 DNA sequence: TGTGCCAGCAGCTCCAGGGACGGATGGGTTGAGACCCAGTACTTC. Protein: CASSSRDGWVETQYF.

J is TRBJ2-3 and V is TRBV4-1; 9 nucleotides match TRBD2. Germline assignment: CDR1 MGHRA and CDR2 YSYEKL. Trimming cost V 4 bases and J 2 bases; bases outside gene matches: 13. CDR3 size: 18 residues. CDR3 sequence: CASSRIPLAGSLTDTQYF. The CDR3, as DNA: TGCGCCAGCAGCCGTATCCCTCTAGCGGGGAGCCTCACAGATACGCAGTATTTT.

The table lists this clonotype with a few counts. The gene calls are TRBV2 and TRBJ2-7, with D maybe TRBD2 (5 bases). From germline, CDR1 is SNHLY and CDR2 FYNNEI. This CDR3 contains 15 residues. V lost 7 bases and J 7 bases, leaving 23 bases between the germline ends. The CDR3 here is CASTEGVAYNLEQYF. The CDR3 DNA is TGTGCCAGCACCGAGGGCGTAGCCTACAACTTGGAGCAGTACTTC.

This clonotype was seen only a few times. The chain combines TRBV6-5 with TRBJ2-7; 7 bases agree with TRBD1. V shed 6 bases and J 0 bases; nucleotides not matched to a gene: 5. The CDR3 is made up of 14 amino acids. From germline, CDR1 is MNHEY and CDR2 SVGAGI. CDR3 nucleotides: TGTGCCAGCAGAACAGGGGCTACCTCCTACGAGCAGTACTTC. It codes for CASRTGATSYEQYF.

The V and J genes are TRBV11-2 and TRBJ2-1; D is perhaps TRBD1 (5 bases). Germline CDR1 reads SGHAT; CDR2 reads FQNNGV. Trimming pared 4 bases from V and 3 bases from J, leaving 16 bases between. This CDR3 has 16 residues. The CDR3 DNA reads TGTGCCAGCAGCTCGCAGGCAGGGTTTGTCTACAATGAGCAGTTCTTC. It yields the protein CASSSQAGFVYNEQFF.

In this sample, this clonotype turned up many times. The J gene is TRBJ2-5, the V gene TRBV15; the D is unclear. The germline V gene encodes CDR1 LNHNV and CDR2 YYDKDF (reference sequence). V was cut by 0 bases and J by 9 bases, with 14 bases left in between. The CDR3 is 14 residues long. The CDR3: CATSRDNLVDAQYF. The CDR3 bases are TGTGCCACCAGCAGAGACAACCTGGTGGATGCCCAGTACTTC.

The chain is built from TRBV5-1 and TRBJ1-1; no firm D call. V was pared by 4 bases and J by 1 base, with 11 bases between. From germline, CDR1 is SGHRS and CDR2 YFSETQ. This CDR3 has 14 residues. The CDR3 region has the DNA TGCGCCAGCAGCGCGGACGGAAGGAACACTGAAGCTTTCTTT. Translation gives CASSADGRNTEAFF.

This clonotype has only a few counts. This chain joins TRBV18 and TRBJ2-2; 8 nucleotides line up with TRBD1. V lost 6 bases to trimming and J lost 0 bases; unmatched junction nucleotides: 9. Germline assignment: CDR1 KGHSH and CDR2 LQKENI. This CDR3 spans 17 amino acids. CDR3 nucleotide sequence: TGTGCCAGCTCCCAACAACAGGGACAGGCGAACACCGGGGAGCTGTTTTTT. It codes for CASSQQQGQANTGELFF.

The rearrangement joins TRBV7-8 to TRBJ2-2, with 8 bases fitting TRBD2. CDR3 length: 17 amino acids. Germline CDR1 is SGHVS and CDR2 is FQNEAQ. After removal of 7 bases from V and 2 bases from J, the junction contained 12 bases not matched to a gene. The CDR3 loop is CASIPRNGGGNTGELFF. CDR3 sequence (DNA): TGTGCCAGCATCCCCCGGAACGGGGGGGGAAACACCGGGGAGCTGTTTTTT.

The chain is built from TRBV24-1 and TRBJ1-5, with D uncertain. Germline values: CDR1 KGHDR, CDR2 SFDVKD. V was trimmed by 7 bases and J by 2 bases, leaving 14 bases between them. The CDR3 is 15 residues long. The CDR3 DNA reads TGTGCCACCAGCGAGCCCCGGTCGGGCAATCAGCCCCAGCATTTT. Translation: CATSEPRSGNQPQHF.

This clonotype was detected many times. CDR3 sequence (DNA): TGTGCCAGCAGTTTGGGACGGGACAGGACCGGGGGCACAGATACGCAGTATTTT. This gives the protein CASSLGRDRTGGTDTQYF. The chain has TRBV12-3 or TRBV12-4 and TRBJ2-3, with 8 nucleotides matching TRBD1. V shed 3 bases, J shed 1 base, and the junction held 12 bases outside the gene matches. There are 18 residues in the CDR3.

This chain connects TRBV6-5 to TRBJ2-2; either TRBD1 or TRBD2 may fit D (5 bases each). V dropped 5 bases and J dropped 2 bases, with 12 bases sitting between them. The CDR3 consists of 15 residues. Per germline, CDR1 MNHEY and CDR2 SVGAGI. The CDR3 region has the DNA TGTGCCAGCAGTCCTCGGGACGGAAACACCGGGGAGCTGTTTTTT. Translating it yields CASSPRDGNTGELFF.

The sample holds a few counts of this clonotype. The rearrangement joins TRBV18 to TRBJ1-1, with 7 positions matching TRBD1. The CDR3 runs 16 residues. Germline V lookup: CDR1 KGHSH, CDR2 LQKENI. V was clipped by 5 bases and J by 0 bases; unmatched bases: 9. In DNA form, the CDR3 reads TGTGCCAGCTCATCGGGGACAGCCCAACTGAACACTGAAGCTTTCTTT. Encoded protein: CASSSGTAQLNTEAFF.

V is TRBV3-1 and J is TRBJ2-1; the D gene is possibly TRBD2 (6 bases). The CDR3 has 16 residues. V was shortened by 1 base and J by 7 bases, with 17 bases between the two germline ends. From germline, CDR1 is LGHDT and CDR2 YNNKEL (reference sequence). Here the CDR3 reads CASSQALAGTSNEQFF. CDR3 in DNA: TGTGCCAGCAGCCAAGCACTCGCGGGGACCTCGAATGAGCAGTTCTTC.

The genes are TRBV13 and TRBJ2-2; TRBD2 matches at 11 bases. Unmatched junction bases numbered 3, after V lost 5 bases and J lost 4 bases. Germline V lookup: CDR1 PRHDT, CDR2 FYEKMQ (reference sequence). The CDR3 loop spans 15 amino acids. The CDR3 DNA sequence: TGTGCCAGCAGCGATAGCGGGGGGGCCACCGGGGAGCTGTTTTTT. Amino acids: CASSDSGGATGELFF.

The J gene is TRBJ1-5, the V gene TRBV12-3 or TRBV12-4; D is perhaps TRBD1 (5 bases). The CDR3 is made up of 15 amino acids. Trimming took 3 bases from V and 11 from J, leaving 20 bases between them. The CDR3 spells CASSLSGDRGSSQHF. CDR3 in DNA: TGTGCCAGCAGTTTGTCCGGGGACCGAGGATCGTCCCAGCATTTT.

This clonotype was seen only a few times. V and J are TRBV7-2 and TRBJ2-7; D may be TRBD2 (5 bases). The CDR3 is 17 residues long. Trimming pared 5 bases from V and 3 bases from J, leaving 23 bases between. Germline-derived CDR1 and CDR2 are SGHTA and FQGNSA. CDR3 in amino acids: CASSPEGLPGSVYEQYF. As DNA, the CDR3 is TGTGCCAGCAGCCCAGAGGGTCTACCGGGTTCAGTCTACGAGCAGTACTTC.